One and the same sample provided the 21 T cell receptor beta chains below, sequenced in a study of OX40 agonist ivuxolimab in advanced cancers. Produced via immunoSEQ multiplex PCR; TCRdb's table is partial and in-frame only. The repertoire holds tens of thousands of clones, more than 75% seen once, with about 13% in the top ten. Sequenced here: CD4+ or CD8+ T cells sorted from blood, sampled in a trial of the OX40 agonist ivuxolimab. The source is an adult with an advanced solid tumor such as melanoma, head and neck, liver or kidney cancer.

The gene calls are TRBV4-2 and TRBJ2-1, with TRBD2 identical over 7 bases. The germline V gene encodes CDR1 LGHNA and CDR2 YNFKEQ. The CDR3 has 16 amino acids. V lost 4 bases to trimming and J lost 2 bases; unmatched junction nucleotides: 8. CDR3 sequence (DNA): TGTGCCAGCAGCCTCCAAAGCGGGATTCCCTACAATGAGCAGTTCTTC. Translation gives CASSLQSGIPYNEQFF.

The CDR3 region is CASSLVSGSQIEQYF. Written as DNA, the CDR3 is TGTGCCAGCAGCTTAGTTTCAGGGTCTCAGATCGAGCAGTACTTC. This chain links TRBV7-2 with TRBJ2-7, with D perhaps matching TRBD1 (5 bases). V dropped 1 base and J dropped 6 bases, with 16 bases sitting between them. The length of the CDR3 is 15 residues. CDR1 and CDR2 (germline): SGHTA, FQGNSA. Drawing the rest from reference TRBV7-2 and TRBJ2-7, the complete variable domain is GAGVSQSPSNKVTEKGKDVELRCDPISGHTALYWYRQSLGQGLEFLIYFQGNSAPDKSGLPSDRFSAERTGGSVSTLTIQRTQQEDSAVYLCASSLVSGSQIEQYFGPGTRLTVT.

This sequence joins TRBV5-4 and TRBJ2-3; 7 nucleotides agree with TRBD2. CDR3 length: 15 amino acids. CDR1 is SGHNT and CDR2 is YYREEE in the germline V gene (reference sequence). Unmatched junction bases numbered 2, after V lost 1 base and J lost 0 bases. Here the CDR3 DNA reads TGTGCCAGCAGCTTGCCTAGCGGTAGCACAGATACGCAGTATTTT. It codes for CASSLPSGSTDTQYF.

The chain links TRBV6-5 to TRBJ1-1; D ambiguous. Trimming left V 6 bases short and J 0 bases short, with 14 bases between. The CDR3 sequence is 15 residues long. Germline V CDR1 and CDR2: MNHEY, SVGAGI. CDR3 amino acids: CASSPGGSLNTEAFF. In DNA, the CDR3 is TGTGCCAGCAGCCCCGGCGGGTCCCTGAACACTGAAGCTTTCTTT.

The rearrangement joins TRBV10-3 to TRBJ1-5; D is uncertain. CDR1 ENHRY and CDR2 SYGVKD come from the germline V gene. The ends were cut back, 3 bases at V and 5 bases at J, with 8 bases in the middle. CDR3 length: 13 amino acids. CDR3 DNA sequence: TGTGCCATCAGTGAAGGCCGGGATCAGCCCCAGCATTTT. This encodes CAISEGRDQPQHF.

The chain joins TRBV27 to TRBJ2-1; TRBD2 matches at 14 bases. Germline lookup yields CDR1 MNHEY and CDR2 SMNVEV (reference sequence). The J segment lost 3 bases and the V segment lost 6 bases, leaving 7 bases of the junction unmatched. The CDR3 extends over 17 amino acids. The DNA for the CDR3 is TGTGCCAGCAGGTGGGGACTAGCGGGAGCCAGCTACAATGAGCAGTTCTTC. It encodes CASRWGLAGASYNEQFF.

The V and J genes are TRBV14 and TRBJ2-1; D could derive from TRBD1 or TRBD2 (5 bases each). The ends were cut back, 6 bases at V and 0 bases at J, with 9 bases in the middle. Germline assignment: CDR1 SGHDN and CDR2 FVKESK. The CDR3 sequence is 14 residues long. CDR3 loop: CASSPGTSYNEQFF. CDR3 coding DNA: TGTGCCAGCAGTCCCGGGACCTCCTACAATGAGCAGTTCTTC.

This chain connects TRBV29-1 to TRBJ2-2, with D unclear. CDR1 is SQVTM, CDR2 ANQGSEA, per germline. CDR3 length equals 13 residues. Deletions cut 1 base from V and 3 bases from J, with 6 bases between. The chain's CDR3 is CSVEGQDTGELFF. The CDR3 DNA follows: TGCAGCGTTGAAGGGCAGGACACCGGGGAGCTGTTTTTT.

The chain employs TRBV15 and TRBJ2-7; 9 bases agree with TRBD1. V lost 3 bases, J lost 4 bases, and 4 bases stayed unmatched. Germline CDR1 LNHNV, CDR2 YYDKDF (reference sequence). The CDR3 has 14 residues. The CDR3 is CATSRDRGVYEQYF. CDR3 in DNA: TGTGCCACCAGCAGGGACAGGGGAGTTTACGAGCAGTACTTC.

This chain joins TRBV28 and TRBJ2-3; 8 positions match TRBD2. Germline trimming cut 5 bases from V and 3 bases from J; bases unmatched to any gene: 10. The CDR3 sequence is 16 residues long. Per the germline V gene, CDR1 is MDHEN and CDR2 is SYDVKM. CDR3 DNA: TGTGCCAGCAGTCCCCTCGCGGGGGGCCGGACAGATACGCAGTATTTT. The encoded protein is CASSPLAGGRTDTQYF. Looking up the rest from reference TRBV28 and TRBJ2-3 gives the full variable domain: DVKVTQSSRYLVKRTGEKVFLECVQDMDHENMFWYRQDPGLGLRLIYFSYDVKMKEKGDIPEGYSVSREKKERFSLILESASTNQTSMYLCASSPLAGGRTDTQYFGPGTRLTVL.

This chain uses TRBV14 with TRBJ2-6; D remains ambiguous. The germline gives CDR1 SGHDN, CDR2 FVKESK. The V end lost 0 bases, the J end lost 4 bases, and 4 bases lay between the germline ends. The CDR3 runs to 14 residues. Here the CDR3 reads CASSQDAGANVLTF. In DNA, the CDR3 is TGTGCCAGCAGCCAAGATGCCGGGGCCAACGTCCTGACTTTC.

J is TRBJ2-1 and V is TRBV5-8; D is perhaps TRBD2 (7 bases). This CDR3 has 12 amino acids. Trimming removed 2 bases from V and 8 bases from J, with 8 bases in between. Germline V gene lookup returns CDR1 SGHTS and CDR2 YDEGEE. CDR3 sequence reads: CASSLGGDEQFF. In nucleotides, the CDR3 is TGTGCCAGCAGCTTAGGGGGGGATGAGCAGTTCTTC.

The chain links TRBV7-3 to TRBJ1-5, with 8 bases aligning to TRBD1. V lost 4 bases, J lost 0 bases, and 5 bases stayed unmatched. CDR1 is SGHTA and CDR2 is FQGTGA in the germline V gene. This CDR3 is built from 16 residues. CDR3 nucleotide sequence: TGTGCCAGCAGCTCAGACAGGGGAGCTAGCAATCAGCCCCAGCATTTT. Its protein product is CASSSDRGASNQPQHF.

The chain joins TRBV5-1 to TRBJ2-7; 8 bases agree with TRBD1. V lost 0 bases and J lost 3; bases outside the gene matches: 2. CDR3 length: 14 amino acids. Germline-derived CDR1 and CDR2 are SGHRS and YFSETQ. The CDR3 here is CASSLAGTGYEQYF. Written as DNA, the CDR3 is TGCGCCAGCAGCTTGGCCGGGACAGGCTACGAGCAGTACTTC.

The chain joins TRBV4-1 to TRBJ2-2, with no clear D. The CDR3 is 15 amino acids. Trimming stripped 7 bases from V and 7 bases from J, with 19 bases between. From germline, CDR1 is MGHRA and CDR2 YSYEKL. CDR3 coding DNA: TGCGCCAGCACTTACCGCAGTTCCCTCAGCGGGGAGCTGTTTTTT. It encodes CASTYRSSLSGELFF.

J is TRBJ1-1 and V is TRBV2; D uncertain. Germline V gene sequence: CDR1 SNHLY, CDR2 FYNNEI. The CDR3 has 15 residues. V lost 0 bases and J 1 base, leaving 9 bases between the germline ends. In DNA form, the CDR3 reads TGTGCCAGCAGTGAAGCTGTCCCAAGGAACACTGAAGCTTTCTTT. Translated: CASSEAVPRNTEAFF.

Only a few counts were recorded for this clone. V is TRBV10-3 and J is TRBJ2-7; TRBD1 matches at 9 bases. The CDR3 has 13 amino acids. V trimming: 4 bases; J trimming: 3 bases; junction bases outside the gene matches: 1. From germline, CDR1 is ENHRY and CDR2 SYGVKD. CDR3 loop: CAISVDRGYEQYF. Written as DNA, the CDR3 is TGTGCCATCAGTGTGGACAGGGGCTACGAGCAGTACTTC.

This sequence joins TRBV5-1 and TRBJ1-1; D is unresolved. Trimming cost V 4 bases and J 1 base, with 20 bases left between them. Germline CDR1 is SGHRS and CDR2 is YFSETQ. This CDR3 comprises 17 residues. The CDR3 protein is CASSPLRLTMWNTEAFF. As DNA, the CDR3 is TGCGCCAGCAGCCCCCTCCGGCTGACTATGTGGAACACTGAAGCTTTCTTT. Variable domain in full (rest from reference TRBV5-1 and TRBJ1-1): KAGVTQTPRYLIKTRGQQVTLSCSPISGHRSVSWYQQTPGQGLQFLFEYFSETQRNKGNFPGRFSGRQFSNSRSEMNVSTLELGDSALYLCASSPLRLTMWNTEAFFGQGTRLTVV.

V gene TRBV25-1 combines with J gene TRBJ2-7; D is undetermined. The length of the CDR3 is 14 residues. Germline CDR1 is MGHDK and CDR2 is SYGVNS. Trimming pared 0 bases from V and 3 bases from J, leaving 9 bases between. The CDR3 nucleotides are TGTGCCAGCAGTGAATATCTCGGTAACTACGAGCAGTACTTC. Translating it yields CASSEYLGNYEQYF.

Points on this clone: One end of the junction is discordant with germline, which a read error may explain. The chain combines TRBV7-7 with TRBJ2-1; 12 bases map to TRBD2. The CDR3 totals 17 residues. Germline CDR1 is SSHAT and CDR2 is FNYEAQ (reference sequence). CDR3 in amino acids: CASSLASGRASYNEQFF. CDR3 nucleotides: TGTGCTAGCAGCTTAGCTAGCGGGAGGGCCTCCTACAATGAGCAGTTCTTC.

The rearrangement joins TRBV11-2 to TRBJ2-1, with 7 bases aligning to TRBD1. The CDR3 spans 16 residues. V gave up 5 bases and J gave up 1 base; unmatched junction bases: 8. CDR1 and CDR2 (germline): SGHAT, FQNNGV. The CDR3 DNA sequence: TGTGCCAGCAGCGGTTATGGGACAGTTTCCTACAATGAGCAGTTCTTC. As protein: CASSGYGTVSYNEQFF.